Listed below are T cell receptor beta chains from one sample, sequenced in a study of cytomegalovirus exposure and HLA in healthy donors. The assay was immunoSEQ multiplex PCR, and TCRdb's table has in-frame clones only and misses some. The sample has roughly 150,000 clones; 75% to 90% are singletons. Sequenced material: PBMCs. These receptors were taken from a woman between 18 and 29 years old in good health and CMV-seronegative. Both conserved end residues are part of each CDR3. A D gene is named only where the DNA matches it firmly. Not all rows give a size; the values are once, few, many and, for expanded clones, a class.

j_call: TRBJ2-2
v_call: TRBV5-6
clone_size: NA
d_call: NA
cdr3_aa: CASSFLAGPGELFF
cdr3_nt: TGTGCCAGCAGCTTTCTGGCAGGGCCCGGGGAGCTGTTTTTT

j_call: TRBJ2-7
v_call: TRBV2
clone_size: NA
d_call: NA
cdr3_aa: CASSVHVLKARHEQYF
cdr3_nt: TGTGCCAGCAGTGTTCATGTTCTAAAAGCTAGGCACGAGCAGTACTTC

j_call: TRBJ2-1
v_call: TRBV27
clone_size: NA
d_call: TRBD2
cdr3_aa: CASSFSGTSGGNEQFF
cdr3_nt: TGTGCCAGCAGTTTTTCCGGGACTAGCGGGGGCAATGAGCAGTTCTTC

j_call: TRBJ2-7
v_call: TRBV30
clone_size: NA
d_call: NA
cdr3_aa: CAWSVPHRAYEQYF
cdr3_nt: TGTGCCTGGAGTGTACCCCACAGGGCCTACGAGCAGTACTTC

j_call: TRBJ2-1
v_call: TRBV5-1
clone_size: NA
d_call: NA
cdr3_aa: CASSTGVAVNEQFF
cdr3_nt: TGCGCCAGCAGCACAGGGGTAGCGGTGAATGAGCAGTTCTTC

j_call: TRBJ1-1
v_call: TRBV6-4
clone_size: NA
d_call: NA
cdr3_aa: CASRPEGLSGEAFF
cdr3_nt: TGTGCCAGCAGACCGGAGGGCCTTTCGGGTGAAGCTTTCTTT

j_call: TRBJ2-1
v_call: TRBV6-6
clone_size: NA
d_call: TRBD2
cdr3_aa: CASSSGTNNEQFF
cdr3_nt: TGTGCCAGCAGTTCGGGGACTAACAATGAGCAGTTCTTC

j_call: TRBJ1-5
v_call: TRBV9
clone_size: few
d_call: NA
cdr3_aa: CASSVGQDNQPQHF
cdr3_nt: TGTGCCAGCAGCGTAGGGCAAGATAATCAGCCCCAGCATTTT

j_call: TRBJ1-3
v_call: TRBV9
clone_size: NA
d_call: NA
cdr3_aa: CASSQDRSSGNTIYF
cdr3_nt: TGTGCCAGCAGTCAAGACCGGAGCTCTGGAAACACCATATATTTT

j_call: TRBJ2-1
v_call: TRBV5-1
clone_size: NA
d_call: TRBD2
cdr3_aa: CASRLTSGDYNEQFF
cdr3_nt: TGCGCCAGCAGATTAACTAGCGGAGACTACAATGAGCAGTTCTTC

j_call: TRBJ1-1
v_call: TRBV29-1
clone_size: NA
d_call: NA
cdr3_aa: CSVIPLTGGTEAFF
cdr3_nt: TGCAGCGTTATCCCCCTGACGGGTGGCACTGAAGCTTTCTTT

j_call: TRBJ2-7
v_call: TRBV5-1
clone_size: NA
d_call: TRBD2
cdr3_aa: CASSLAGGDEQYF
cdr3_nt: TGCGCCAGCAGCTTGGCCGGGGGGGACGAGCAGTACTTC

j_call: TRBJ2-7
v_call: TRBV10-3
clone_size: many
d_call: TRBD1
cdr3_aa: CAIAGQGADEQYF
cdr3_nt: TGTGCCATCGCGGGACAGGGGGCCGACGAGCAGTACTTC

j_call: TRBJ2-7
v_call: TRBV10-3
clone_size: NA
d_call: NA
cdr3_aa: CAITRSDRTEGEQYF
cdr3_nt: TGTGCCATCACCCGCTCCGATAGGACAGAGGGCGAGCAGTACTTC

j_call: TRBJ2-7
v_call: TRBV6-1
clone_size: NA
d_call: NA
cdr3_aa: CASSGQDRFYEQYF
cdr3_nt: TGTGCCAGCAGTGGGCAGGACAGATTCTACGAGCAGTACTTC

j_call: TRBJ1-3
v_call: TRBV5-1
clone_size: NA
d_call: NA
cdr3_aa: CASSLQESGNTIYF
cdr3_nt: TGCGCCAGCAGCTTACAGGAATCTGGAAACACCATATATTTT